Here is one T cell receptor (beta chain) with its context. Its matching antigen is unknown. This entry belongs to a study of a mutant IDH1 vaccine in newly diagnosed glioma. In the study overall: Vaccination followed radiotherapy alone by 4-6 weeks, or accompanied temozolomide cycles. Treatment recipients were approximately 60% male and about 40% female, and their mean age was approximately 42 years. Beforehand, treatment had been radiotherapy, temozolomide, or both; the majority received both.

Time point of the sample: week 47, end of study. A 20-mer mutant IDH1 peptide at 300 ug was injected subcutaneously with topical imiquimod. Patients underwent eight vaccinations, which took place in weeks 1, 3, 5, 7, 11, 15, 19 and 23. Sequenced by immunoSEQ multiplex PCR; TCRdb stores in-frame clones only, minus some. Counted here are some 49,000 clones, roughly 72% occurring once; the ten biggest clones make up over 4.5%. Trimming took 0 bases from V and 2 from J; bases not matched to a gene: 5. In germline, CDR1 is LGHNA, CDR2 YSLEER. CDR3 length equals 16 residues. The sample was PBMCs, taken from a glioma patient whose treatment included an IDH1 peptide vaccine. The sequence was obtained from a woman in her 40s with glioma. Some clones in this sample may be carry-over from other donors' samples. The rearrangement links TRBV4-3 to TRBJ2-3; the match to TRBD2 covers 7 bases. The CDR3 region has the DNA TGCGCCAGCAGCCAAGAAGGGGCGGGGGTCACAGATACGCAGTATTTT. This codes for CASSQEGAGVTDTQYF.